One and the same sample provided the 21 T cell receptor beta chains below, sequenced in a study of glioma-infiltrating T cells after dendritic cell vaccination (dated by TCRdb to the mid-2010s). Library preparation employed the immunoSEQ multiplex PCR assay. TCRdb obtained this table from immuneACCESS and retained in-frame rearrangements with V and J assigned. These tables miss some clones; where compared with another copy, unresolved V genes account for less than half of the shortfall, and the remainder is unexplained. Here the sample has 65,000 to 90,000 clones; over 75% occur a single time. The ten largest clones capture roughly 2% of the sample. The sequences come from blood, collected before dendritic cell vaccination. The receptors stem from a human donor with glioblastoma.

The chain combines TRBV5-4 with TRBJ2-1; 7 bases line up with TRBD2. Germline CDR1 is SGHNT and CDR2 is YYREEE (reference sequence). Unmatched junction bases numbered 9, after V lost 2 bases and J lost 7 bases. The CDR3 contains 15 residues. The CDR3: CASSLGGRASNEQFF. CDR3 nucleotides: TGTGCCAGCAGCTTAGGTGGGAGGGCAAGTAATGAGCAGTTCTTC.

The J gene is TRBJ2-5, the V gene TRBV13; D is uncertain. V lost 0 bases and J lost 5, with 16 bases in between. The CDR3 spans 16 residues. CDR1 is PRHDT and CDR2 is FYEKMQ in the germline V gene (reference sequence). The CDR3 sequence is CASSLGATIAMETQYF. The CDR3, as DNA: TGTGCCAGCAGCTTAGGGGCAACGATAGCTATGGAGACCCAGTACTTC. The full variable domain, with the rest looked up from reference TRBV13 and TRBJ2-5, is AAGVIQSPRHLIKEKRETATLKCYPIPRHDTVYWYQQGPGQDPQFLISFYEKMQSDKGSIPDRFSAQQFSDYHSELNMSSLELGDSALYFCASSLGATIAMETQYFGPGTRLLVL.

The V and J genes are TRBV9 and TRBJ1-4; TRBD1 matches 10 bases. J was trimmed by 8 bases and V by 0 bases; bases with no gene match: 4. Looked up from germline, CDR1 is SGDLS and CDR2 is YYNGEE. This CDR3 is built from 15 residues. The CDR3 is CASSVAGTGVEKLFF. Written as DNA, the CDR3 is TGTGCCAGCAGCGTAGCTGGGACAGGGGTGGAAAAACTGTTTTTT.

The chain combines TRBV29-1 with TRBJ1-1; D is undetermined. CDR1 is SQVTM and CDR2 is ANQGSEA in the germline V gene. This CDR3 is 14 amino acids long. Trimming removed 1 base at V and 3 bases at J, with 12 bases between. The CDR3 loop reads CSVEVSFGDTEAFF. Written as DNA, the CDR3 is TGCAGCGTTGAAGTTTCCTTCGGGGACACTGAAGCTTTCTTT. Full variable domain (remainder filled in from reference TRBV29-1 and TRBJ1-1): SAVISQKPSRDICQRGTSLTIQCQVDSQVTMMFWYRQQPGQSLTLIATANQGSEATYESGFVIDKFPISRPNLTFSTLTVSNMSPEDSSIYLCSVEVSFGDTEAFFGQGTRLTVV.

Regarding this clone: Other DNA sequences within the sample encode an identical CDR3. This chain joins TRBV19 and TRBJ2-5, with 7 bases identical to TRBD1. The CDR3 totals 12 residues. V shed 4 bases, J shed 4 bases, and the junction held 0 bases outside the gene matches. From germline, CDR1 is LNHDA and CDR2 SQIVND (reference sequence). The chain's CDR3 is CASSTGGETQYF. In DNA, the CDR3 is TGTGCCAGTAGTACAGGGGGAGAGACCCAGTACTTC. Variable domain in full (rest from reference TRBV19 and TRBJ2-5): DGGITQSPKYLFRKEGQNVTLSCEQNLNHDAMYWYRQDPGQGLRLIYYSQIVNDFQKGDIAEGYSVSREKKESFPLTVTSAQKNPTAFYLCASSTGGETQYFGPGTRLLVL.

The chain carries TRBV5-1 and TRBJ2-1; 8 nucleotides agree with TRBD2. With V trimmed by 0 bases and J by 3 bases, 2 bases remained unmatched. The CDR3 has 15 residues. CDR1 and CDR2 from the germline V gene are SGHRS and YFSETQ. The chain's CDR3 is CASSLGTSYYNEQFF. The CDR3 DNA sequence: TGCGCCAGCAGCTTGGGGACTAGCTACTACAATGAGCAGTTCTTC.

A single count supports this clone. Written as DNA, the CDR3 is TGTGCCATCAGTGAGTCAGAGCGGGGGGTACCCTACGAGCAGTACGTC. Amino acid sequence: CAISESERGVPYEQYV. The chain employs TRBV10-3 and TRBJ2-7; 9 nucleotides agree with TRBD2. V shed 0 bases, J shed 2 bases, and the junction held 5 bases outside the gene matches. The germline gives CDR1 ENHRY, CDR2 SYGVKD. This CDR3 contains 16 residues.

J is TRBJ1-1 and V is TRBV5-1, with TRBD1 matching 9 bases. From germline, CDR1 is SGHRS and CDR2 YFSETQ. This CDR3 is 15 amino acids long. The V gene end was trimmed by 4 bases and the J gene end by 4 bases; junction bases not matched to a gene: 8. This CDR3 is CASSQGTGLGTEAFF. In nucleotides, the CDR3 is TGCGCCAGCAGCCAGGGGACAGGGCTAGGCACTGAAGCTTTCTTT.

This clone was seen a handful of times. In DNA, the CDR3 is TGTGCCAGCAGCTTAGACCCGACTTCGGTAGATACGCAGTATTTT. It encodes CASSLDPTSVDTQYF. V is TRBV7-6 and J is TRBJ2-3; D unclear. V lost 1 base to trimming and J lost 5 bases, with 13 bases between them. This CDR3 comprises 15 residues. Per germline, CDR1 SGHVS and CDR2 FNYEAQ.

The genes are TRBV11-2 and TRBJ2-1; a possible D gene is TRBD1 (6 bases). Trimming pared 3 bases from V and 5 bases from J, leaving 8 bases between. CDR1 and CDR2 (germline): SGHAT, FQNNGV. CDR3 length equals 13 residues. The CDR3 reads CASSFQGNNEQFF. In nucleotides, the CDR3 is TGTGCCAGCAGCTTCCAGGGGAACAATGAGCAGTTCTTC.

This clone has just one count. The chain has TRBV6-6 and TRBJ1-4, with 8 nucleotides matching TRBD1. The germline gives CDR1 MNHNY, CDR2 SVGAGI (reference sequence). This CDR3 is 16 amino acids long. The J segment lost 6 bases and the V segment lost 5 bases, leaving 11 bases of the junction unmatched. DNA for the CDR3: TGTGCCAGCAGTCGGACAGGGTGGAGTGTGGATGAAAAACTGTTTTTT. Translated, it gives CASSRTGWSVDEKLFF.

This clone has a handful of counts. The CDR3 region is CAISGGGGGSQDTQYF. CDR3 bases: TGTGCCATCAGTGGGGGCGGGGGGGGTTCACAAGATACGCAGTATTTT. The V call is TRBV10-3, the J call TRBJ2-3; 9 bases align to TRBD2. The germline gives CDR1 ENHRY, CDR2 SYGVKD. V shed 4 bases, J shed 5 bases, and the junction held 10 bases outside the gene matches. The CDR3 is 16 amino acids.

V gene TRBV7-8 combines with J gene TRBJ2-1, with a tentative D call TRBD1 (6 bases). Trimming left V 2 bases short and J 7 bases short, with 9 bases between. Germline CDR1 and CDR2: SGHVS and FQNEAQ. CDR3 size: 13 residues. DNA for the CDR3: TGTGCCAGCAGCTTATATAGGGGGAATGAGCAGTTCTTC. Translated, it gives CASSLYRGNEQFF.

This clone was seen just once. This CDR3 is CATSRDTTASASSYNEQFF. The DNA for the CDR3 is TGTGCCACCAGCAGAGATACGACGGCTAGCGCATCCTCCTACAATGAGCAGTTCTTC. The chain links TRBV15 to TRBJ2-1; tentatively, D is TRBD2 (6 bases). Deletions cut 0 bases from V and 0 bases from J, with 18 bases between. The CDR3 is made up of 19 amino acids. Germline values: CDR1 LNHNV, CDR2 YYDKDF (reference sequence).

This clone was counted between two and nine times. The CDR3: CASSAGQRTDTQYF. The CDR3 DNA is TGTGCCAGCAGCGCGGGACAGCGCACAGATACGCAGTATTTT. The V call is TRBV13, the J call TRBJ2-3; D may be TRBD1 (7 bases). The length of the CDR3 is 14 residues. V was clipped by 5 bases and J by 1 base, with 10 bases between them. Germline CDR1 is PRHDT and CDR2 is FYEKMQ (reference sequence).

The chain employs TRBV21-1 and TRBJ2-3; the table's D call, TRBD2, has no DNA check behind it. TRBV21-1 is classified as a pseudogene. The CDR3 length is 20 residues. CDR3 coding DNA: TGTGCCAGCAGCGGGCGAGAGGAGCCTAGCGGATTGAGTAGCACAGATACGCAGTATTTT. This sequence encodes CASSGREEPSGLSSTDTQYF.

The chain is built from TRBV19 and TRBJ2-2, with TRBD2 matching over 13 bases. Germline loops: CDR1 LNHDA, CDR2 SQIVND (reference sequence). With 1 base clipped from V and 6 bases from J, the junction kept 2 bases outside the gene matches. This CDR3 region has 16 residues. The CDR3 loop is CASSIGTSGSAGELFF. CDR3 in DNA: TGTGCCAGTAGTATAGGGACTAGCGGGAGTGCCGGGGAGCTGTTTTTT.

The chain combines TRBV5-1 with TRBJ1-4; the match to TRBD1 covers 8 bases. The CDR3 runs to 15 residues. J was trimmed by 6 bases and V by 3 bases; bases with no gene match: 7. CDR1 SGHRS and CDR2 YFSETQ come from the germline V gene. CDR3 in DNA: TGCGCCAGCAGCTCCCGACAGGGGAACGATGAAAAACTGTTTTTT. This codes for CASSSRQGNDEKLFF.

V usage is TRBV12-5 and J usage is TRBJ2-1; tentatively, D is TRBD1 (6 bases). The CDR3 sequence is 13 residues long. Germline V lookup: CDR1 LGHNT, CDR2 FRNRAP. The V and J ends lost 2 bases and 12 bases respectively, with 14 bases between them. CDR3 in amino acids: CASGLPGELRQFF. The CDR3 coding sequence is TGTGCTAGTGGTTTGCCAGGGGAACTTAGGCAGTTCTTC.

CDR3 residues: CASSYRSGVYEQYV. The CDR3 DNA follows: TGTGCCAGCAGTTACCGGTCAGGGGTGTACGAGCAGTACGTC. The chain joins TRBV6-5 to TRBJ2-7; possibly TRBD1 for D (6 bases). CDR3 size: 14 residues. CDR1 and CDR2 from the germline V gene are MNHEY and SVGAGI. V lost 2 bases and J 4 bases, leaving 12 bases between the germline ends.

The rearrangement joins TRBV14 to TRBJ1-1; 7 nucleotides align to TRBD1. CDR3 length equals 15 residues. The germline V gene has CDR1 SGHDN and CDR2 FVKESK. Trimming cost V 2 bases and J 3 bases; bases outside gene matches: 6. The CDR3 is CASSQSDRAHTEAFF. The CDR3 nucleotides are TGTGCCAGCAGCCAATCCGACAGGGCACACACTGAAGCTTTCTTT.